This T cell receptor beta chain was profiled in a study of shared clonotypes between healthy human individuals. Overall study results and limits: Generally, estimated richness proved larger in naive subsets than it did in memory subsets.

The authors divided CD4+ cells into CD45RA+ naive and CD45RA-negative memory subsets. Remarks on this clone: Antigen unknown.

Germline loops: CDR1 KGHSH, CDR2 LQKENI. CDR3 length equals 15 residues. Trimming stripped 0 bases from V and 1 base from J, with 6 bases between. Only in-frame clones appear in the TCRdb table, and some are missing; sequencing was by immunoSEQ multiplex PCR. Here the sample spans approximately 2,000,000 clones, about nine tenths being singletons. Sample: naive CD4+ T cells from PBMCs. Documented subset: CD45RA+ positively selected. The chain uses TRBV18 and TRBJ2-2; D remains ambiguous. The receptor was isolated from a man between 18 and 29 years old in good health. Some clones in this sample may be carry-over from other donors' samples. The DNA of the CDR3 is TGTGCCAGCTCACCACCGGCAGGGAACACCGGGGAGCTGTTTTTT. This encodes CASSPPAGNTGELFF.